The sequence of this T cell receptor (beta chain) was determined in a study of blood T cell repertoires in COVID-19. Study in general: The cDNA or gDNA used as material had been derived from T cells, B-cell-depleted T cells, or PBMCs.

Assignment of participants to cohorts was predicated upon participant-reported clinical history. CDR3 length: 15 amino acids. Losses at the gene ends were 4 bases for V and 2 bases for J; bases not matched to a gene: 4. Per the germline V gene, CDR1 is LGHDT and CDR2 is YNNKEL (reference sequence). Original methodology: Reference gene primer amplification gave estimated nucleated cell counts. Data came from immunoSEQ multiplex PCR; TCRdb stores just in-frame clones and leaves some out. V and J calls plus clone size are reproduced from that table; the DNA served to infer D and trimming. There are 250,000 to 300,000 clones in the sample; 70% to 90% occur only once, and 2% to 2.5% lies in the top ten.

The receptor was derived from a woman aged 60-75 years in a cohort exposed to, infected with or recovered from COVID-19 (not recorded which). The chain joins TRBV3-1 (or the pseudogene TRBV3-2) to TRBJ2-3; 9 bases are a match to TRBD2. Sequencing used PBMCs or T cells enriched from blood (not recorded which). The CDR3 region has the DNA TGTGCCAGCAGCCCCCTAGCGGGACTCACAGATACGCAGTATTTT. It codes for CASSPLAGLTDTQYF.